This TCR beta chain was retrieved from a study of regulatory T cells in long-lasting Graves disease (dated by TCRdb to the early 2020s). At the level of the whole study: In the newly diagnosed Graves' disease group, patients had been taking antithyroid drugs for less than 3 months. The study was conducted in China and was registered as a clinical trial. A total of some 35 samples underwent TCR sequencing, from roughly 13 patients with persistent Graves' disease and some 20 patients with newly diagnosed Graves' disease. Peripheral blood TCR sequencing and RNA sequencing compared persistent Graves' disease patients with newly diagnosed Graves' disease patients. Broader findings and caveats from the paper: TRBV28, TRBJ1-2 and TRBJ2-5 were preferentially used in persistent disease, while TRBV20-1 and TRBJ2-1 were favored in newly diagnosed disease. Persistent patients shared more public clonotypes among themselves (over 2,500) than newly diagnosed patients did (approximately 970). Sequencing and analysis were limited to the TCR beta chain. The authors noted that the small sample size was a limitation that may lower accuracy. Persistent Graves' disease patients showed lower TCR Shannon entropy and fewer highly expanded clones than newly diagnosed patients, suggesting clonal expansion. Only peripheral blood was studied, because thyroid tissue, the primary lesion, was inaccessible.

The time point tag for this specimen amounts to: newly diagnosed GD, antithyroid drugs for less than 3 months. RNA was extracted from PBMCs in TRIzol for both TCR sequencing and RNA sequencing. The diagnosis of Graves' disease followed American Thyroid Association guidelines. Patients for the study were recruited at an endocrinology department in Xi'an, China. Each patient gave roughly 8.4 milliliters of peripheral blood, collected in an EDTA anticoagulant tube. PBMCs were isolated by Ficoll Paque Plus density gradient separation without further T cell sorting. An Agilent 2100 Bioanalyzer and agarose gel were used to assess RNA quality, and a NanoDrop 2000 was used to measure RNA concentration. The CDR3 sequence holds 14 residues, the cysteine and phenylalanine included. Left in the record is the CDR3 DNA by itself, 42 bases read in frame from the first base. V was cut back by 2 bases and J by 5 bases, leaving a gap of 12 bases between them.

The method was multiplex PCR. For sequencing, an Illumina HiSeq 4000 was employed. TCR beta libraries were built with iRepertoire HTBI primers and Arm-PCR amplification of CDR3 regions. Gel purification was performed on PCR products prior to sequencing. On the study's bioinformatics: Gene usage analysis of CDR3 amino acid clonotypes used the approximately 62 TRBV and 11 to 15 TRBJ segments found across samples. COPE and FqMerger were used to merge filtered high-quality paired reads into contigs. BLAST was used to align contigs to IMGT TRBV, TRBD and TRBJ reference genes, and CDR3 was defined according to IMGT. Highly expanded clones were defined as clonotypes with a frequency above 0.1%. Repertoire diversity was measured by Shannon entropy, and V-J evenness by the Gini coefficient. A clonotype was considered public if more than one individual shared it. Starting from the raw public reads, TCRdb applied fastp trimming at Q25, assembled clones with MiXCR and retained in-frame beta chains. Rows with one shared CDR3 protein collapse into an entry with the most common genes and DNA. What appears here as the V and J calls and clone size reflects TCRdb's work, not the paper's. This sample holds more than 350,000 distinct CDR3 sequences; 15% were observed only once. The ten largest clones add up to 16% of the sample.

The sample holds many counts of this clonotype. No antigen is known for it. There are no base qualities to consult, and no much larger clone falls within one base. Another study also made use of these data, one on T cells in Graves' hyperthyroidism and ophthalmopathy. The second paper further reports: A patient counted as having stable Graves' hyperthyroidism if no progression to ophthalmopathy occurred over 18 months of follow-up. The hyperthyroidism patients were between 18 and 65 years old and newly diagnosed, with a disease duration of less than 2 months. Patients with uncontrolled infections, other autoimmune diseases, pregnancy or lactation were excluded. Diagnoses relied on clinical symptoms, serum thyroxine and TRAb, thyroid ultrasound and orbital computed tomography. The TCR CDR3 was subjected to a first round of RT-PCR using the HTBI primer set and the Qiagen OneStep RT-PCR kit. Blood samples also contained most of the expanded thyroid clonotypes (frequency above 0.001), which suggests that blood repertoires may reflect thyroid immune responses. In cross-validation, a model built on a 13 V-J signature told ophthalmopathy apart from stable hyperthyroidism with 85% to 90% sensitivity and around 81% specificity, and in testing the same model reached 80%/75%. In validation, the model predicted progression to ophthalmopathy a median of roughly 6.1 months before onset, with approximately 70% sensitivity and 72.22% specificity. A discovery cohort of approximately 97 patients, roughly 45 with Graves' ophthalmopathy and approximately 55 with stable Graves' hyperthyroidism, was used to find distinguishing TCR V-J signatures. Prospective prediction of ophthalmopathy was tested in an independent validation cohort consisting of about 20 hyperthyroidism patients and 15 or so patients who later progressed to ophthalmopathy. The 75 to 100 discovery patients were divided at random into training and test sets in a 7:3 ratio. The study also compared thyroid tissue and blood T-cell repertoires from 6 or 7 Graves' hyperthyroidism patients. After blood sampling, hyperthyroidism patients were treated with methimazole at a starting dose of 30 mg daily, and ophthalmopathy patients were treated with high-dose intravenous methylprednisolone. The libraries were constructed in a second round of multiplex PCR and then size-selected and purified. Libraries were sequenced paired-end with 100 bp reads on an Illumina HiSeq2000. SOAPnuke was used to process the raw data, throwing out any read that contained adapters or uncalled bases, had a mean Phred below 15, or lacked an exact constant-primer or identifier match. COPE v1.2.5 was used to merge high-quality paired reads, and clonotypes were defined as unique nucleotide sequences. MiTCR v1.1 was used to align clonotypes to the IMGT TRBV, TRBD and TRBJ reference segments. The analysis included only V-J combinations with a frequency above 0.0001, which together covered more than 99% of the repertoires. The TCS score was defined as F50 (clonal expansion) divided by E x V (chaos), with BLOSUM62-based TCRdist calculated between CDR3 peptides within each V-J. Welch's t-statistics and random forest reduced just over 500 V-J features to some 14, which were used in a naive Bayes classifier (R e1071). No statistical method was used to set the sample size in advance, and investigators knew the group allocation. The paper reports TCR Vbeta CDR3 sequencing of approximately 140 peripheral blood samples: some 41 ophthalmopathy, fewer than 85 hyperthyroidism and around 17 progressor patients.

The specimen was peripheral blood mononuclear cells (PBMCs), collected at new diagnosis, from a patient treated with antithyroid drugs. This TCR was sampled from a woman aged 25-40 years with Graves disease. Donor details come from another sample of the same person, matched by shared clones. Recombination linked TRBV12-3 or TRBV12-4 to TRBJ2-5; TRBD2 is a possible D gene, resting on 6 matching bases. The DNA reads TGTGCCAGCAGTTTACCCGCTAGCGCGGAGACCCAGTACTTC. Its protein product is CASSLPASAETQYF.